Presented here are 28 T cell receptor beta chains from one specimen sequenced in a study of blood T cell repertoires in COVID-19. Sequencing used immunoSEQ multiplex PCR; TCRdb keeps in-frame clones, though not all of them. The sample includes about 120,000 clones, about 85% seen only once; the top ten take about 6.1%. The sample comprised peripheral blood. These receptor sequences come from a woman aged 60-75 years with COVID-19, enrolled during active disease.

This chain uses TRBV19 with TRBJ2-1; TRBD2 matches at 9 bases. Germline V CDR1 and CDR2: LNHDA, SQIVND (reference sequence). This CDR3 comprises 16 residues. V shed 0 bases, J shed 9 bases, and the junction held 9 bases outside the gene matches. The CDR3 sequence is CASSIDLLAGAGEQFF. The CDR3 bases are TGTGCCAGTAGTATAGATCTGTTAGCGGGGGCGGGTGAGCAGTTCTTC.

The rearrangement links TRBV30 to TRBJ2-3, with a possible D match to TRBD1 (5 bases). The CDR3 length is 14 residues. Germline assignment: CDR1 GTSNPN and CDR2 SVGIG (reference sequence). Trimming took off 0 bases at V and 1 base at J, with 8 bases between the two ends. The CDR3: CAWSVGHRTDTQYF. CDR3 nucleotides: TGTGCCTGGAGTGTCGGACACCGCACAGATACGCAGTATTTT.

The chain carries TRBV28 and TRBJ1-6; unclear D gene. This CDR3 is 19 amino acids long. Germline V gene lookup returns CDR1 MDHEN and CDR2 SYDVKM. Between the trimmed V and J ends, which lost 6 bases and 6 bases, there was a span of 27 bases. The CDR3: CASSLAGLLPIPPNSPLHF. CDR3 nucleotide sequence: TGTGCCAGCAGCCTCGCCGGGTTGTTACCTATCCCTCCTAATTCACCCCTCCACTTT.

This clone showed up just once. The CDR3 loop is CASSPNAGGPYEQYF. The DNA of the CDR3 is TGTGCCAGCTCACCGAATGCGGGAGGGCCCTACGAGCAGTACTTC. The V call is TRBV18, the J call TRBJ2-7, with 9 bases that match TRBD2. The CDR3 consists of 15 residues. CDR1 and CDR2 from the germline V gene are KGHSH and LQKENI. J lost 2 bases, V lost 3 bases, and 5 bases had no gene match.

The rearrangement links TRBV7-2 to TRBJ2-5, with 14 positions matching TRBD2. The trim removed 5 bases at V and 5 bases at J, leaving 7 bases unmatched. This CDR3 is 16 amino acids long. CDR1 and CDR2 (germline): SGHTA, FQGNSA. The CDR3 DNA reads TGTGCCAGCAGCCCCCGGACTAGCGGGGGGCAGGAGACCCAGTACTTC. Its translation: CASSPRTSGGQETQYF.

The chain links TRBV19 to TRBJ1-6, with 7 bases fitting TRBD1. J lost 7 bases, V lost 11 bases, and 5 bases had no gene match. Germline assignment: CDR1 LNHDA and CDR2 SQIVND (reference sequence). The CDR3 loop spans 12 amino acids. CDR3 nucleotide sequence: TGTGCCGTCGGACAGGCCAATTCACCCCTCCACTTT. Its protein is CAVGQANSPLHF. The whole variable domain, filled in from reference TRBV19 and TRBJ1-6, reads DGGITQSPKYLFRKEGQNVTLSCEQNLNHDAMYWYRQDPGQGLRLIYYSQIVNDFQKGDIAEGYSVSREKKESFPLTVTSAQKNPTAFYLCAVGQANSPLHFGNGTRLTVT.

This sequence joins TRBV12-5 and TRBJ1-5, with D perhaps matching TRBD1 (5 bases). The CDR3 is 17 residues long. Germline V gene sequence: CDR1 LGHNT, CDR2 FRNRAP. Between the trimmed V and J ends, which lost 0 bases and 0 bases, there was a span of 12 bases. CDR3 DNA sequence: TGTGCTAGTGGTTTGGTGACGGACGGACATAGCAATCAGCCCCAGCATTTT. Translated, it gives CASGLVTDGHSNQPQHF. Together with reference TRBV12-5 and TRBJ1-5, the CDR3 gives the full variable domain: DARVTQTPRHKVTEMGQEVTMRCQPILGHNTVFWYRQTMMQGLELLAYFRNRAPLDDSGMPKDRFSAEMPDATLATLKIQPSEPRDSAVYFCASGLVTDGHSNQPQHFGDGTRLSIL.

The rearrangement joins TRBV29-1 to TRBJ1-1; D is undetermined. The CDR3 has 12 amino acids. The germline V gene encodes CDR1 SQVTM and CDR2 ANQGSEA. V lost 7 bases to trimming and J lost 3 bases, with 12 bases between them. The CDR3 DNA follows: TGCAGCGCTAGCCCGGATTACACTGAAGCTTTCTTT. This gives the protein CSASPDYTEAFF.

This clone appeared once. The rearrangement joins TRBV27 to TRBJ2-7, with TRBD1 matching 7 bases. The CDR3 extends over 14 amino acids. Unmatched junction bases numbered 5, after V lost 4 bases and J lost 2 bases. CDR1 MNHEY and CDR2 SMNVEV come from the germline V gene (reference sequence). CDR3 protein: CASSSGTAAYEQYF. In nucleotides, the CDR3 is TGTGCCAGCAGTTCCGGGACAGCGGCCTACGAGCAGTACTTC.

The V gene is TRBV7-3, the J gene TRBJ1-6; D remains ambiguous. CDR1 is SGHTA and CDR2 is FQGTGA in the germline V gene. Between the trimmed V and J ends, which lost 5 bases and 6 bases, there was a span of 8 bases. This CDR3 has 13 amino acids. CDR3 nucleotides: TGTGCCAGCAGCGAAGCGGCTAATTCACCCCTCCACTTT. It specifies CASSEAANSPLHF.

This chain connects TRBV5-4 to TRBJ1-6; D unresolved. The length of the CDR3 is 13 residues. Germline loops: CDR1 SGHNT, CDR2 YYREEE (reference sequence). With 4 bases removed from V and 8 bases from J, the gap between germline ends came to 10 bases. The CDR3 protein is CASSLNSDSPLHF. The CDR3 DNA sequence: TGTGCCAGCAGCCTCAACTCGGATTCACCCCTCCACTTT.

The gene calls are TRBV29-1 and TRBJ2-3, with 14 bases matching TRBD2. The germline CDR1 and CDR2 sequences are SQVTM and ANQGSEA. V lost 6 bases to trimming and J lost 7 bases; unmatched junction nucleotides: 6. There are 14 residues in the CDR3. In nucleotides, the CDR3 is TGCAGCGTCCGGACTAGCGGGGGGATGAATACGCAGTATTTT. Protein sequence: CSVRTSGGMNTQYF.

This chain connects TRBV5-1 to TRBJ1-3; tentative D call: TRBD1 (5 bases). V lost 2 bases, J lost 2 bases, and 14 bases lay in between. Germline V lookup: CDR1 SGHRS, CDR2 YFSETQ. The CDR3 is made up of 16 amino acids. The CDR3 region is CASSFQGVGTGNTIYF. The CDR3 bases are TGCGCCAGCAGCTTTCAAGGGGTCGGAACTGGAAACACCATATATTTT.

This clone was counted once. The chain has TRBV19 and TRBJ2-5, with 8 bases aligning to TRBD1. There are 13 residues in the CDR3. Germline CDR1 and CDR2: LNHDA and SQIVND (reference sequence). V lost 9 bases to trimming and J lost 2 bases; unmatched junction nucleotides: 5. CDR3 sequence reads: CASRDRGQETQYF. The CDR3 DNA reads TGTGCCAGCCGAGACAGGGGACAAGAGACCCAGTACTTC.

This chain connects TRBV4-1 to TRBJ1-1; 7 nucleotides match TRBD1. Unmatched junction bases numbered 9, after V lost 6 bases and J lost 8 bases. Germline V gene sequence: CDR1 MGHRA, CDR2 YSYEKL. The CDR3 has 13 amino acids. The CDR3 region is CASRRTGQREAFF. CDR3 DNA sequence: TGCGCCAGCAGGCGAACGGGACAGAGAGAAGCTTTCTTT.

DNA for the CDR3: TGTGCCAGTAGTATTTCAGGGGATAGCAATCAGCCCCAGCATTTT. Protein sequence: CASSISGDSNQPQHF. The chain recombines TRBV19 with TRBJ1-5; D is possibly TRBD1 (6 bases). CDR1 and CDR2 from the germline V gene are LNHDA and SQIVND (reference sequence). Deletions cut 3 bases from V and 0 bases from J, with 9 bases between. The CDR3 is 15 residues long.

V and J are TRBV19 and TRBJ1-6; no clear D gene. V was pared by 10 bases and J by 7 bases, with 17 bases between. Per the germline V gene, CDR1 is LNHDA and CDR2 is SQIVND (reference sequence). The CDR3 has 14 residues. The CDR3 coding sequence is TGTGCCACCCTGGACTCGTATTTGAATTCACCCCTCCACTTT. Translation: CATLDSYLNSPLHF.

The chain employs TRBV3-1 (or the pseudogene TRBV3-2) and TRBJ1-1; a possible D gene is TRBD1 (6 bases). The germline V and J ends were trimmed by 0 bases and 0 bases, with 17 bases remaining between them. The length of the CDR3 is 18 residues. Germline-derived CDR1 and CDR2 are LGHDT and YNNKEL (reference sequence). CDR3 residues: CASSQEVLHQGMNTEAFF. For the CDR3, the DNA is TGTGCCAGCAGCCAAGAAGTTCTGCACCAGGGGATGAACACTGAAGCTTTCTTT.

This chain connects TRBV9 to TRBJ2-5; 10 bases match TRBD2. Trimming took 3 bases from V and 5 from J; bases not matched to a gene: 10. Looked up from germline, CDR1 is SGDLS and CDR2 is YYNGEE. This CDR3 is 16 amino acids long. CDR3 coding DNA: TGTGCCAGCAGCGGATTGCGAAGCGGGGGGGCGGAGACCCAGTACTTC. It translates to CASSGLRSGGAETQYF.

The CDR3: CASSSPTGGPYSPLHF. CDR3 sequence (DNA): TGTGCCAGCAGTTCCCCGACGGGCGGGCCGTATTCACCCCTCCACTTT. V gene TRBV6-5 combines with J gene TRBJ1-6; D remains unclear. CDR3 size: 16 residues. The germline CDR1 and CDR2 sequences are MNHEY and SVGAGI. The ends were cut back, 4 bases at V and 8 bases at J, with 18 bases in the middle.

V gene TRBV10-1 combines with J gene TRBJ1-5; no clear D gene. The CDR3 totals 12 residues. Trimming took off 3 bases at V and 4 bases at J, with 4 bases between the two ends. CDR1 and CDR2 (germline): WNHNN, SYGVQD (reference sequence). CDR3: CASSEANQPQHF. The CDR3 coding sequence is TGCGCCAGCAGTGAAGCAAATCAGCCCCAGCATTTT.

The V gene is TRBV27, the J gene TRBJ2-3; D unclear. Trimming shortened V by 4 bases and J by 2 bases, and 16 bases separated the two germline ends. This CDR3 contains 16 residues. Germline loops: CDR1 MNHEY, CDR2 SMNVEV (reference sequence). In DNA form, the CDR3 reads TGTGCCAGCAGTTACCGCCTAGAACCTATCACAGATACGCAGTATTTT. Its translation: CASSYRLEPITDTQYF.

Remarks on this clone: Other DNA sequences in the sample encode the same CDR3. The chain recombines TRBV7-3 with TRBJ1-2; 8 bases fit TRBD1. The trim removed 3 bases at V and 5 bases at J, leaving 2 bases unmatched. The CDR3 extends over 13 amino acids. Germline loops: CDR1 SGHTA, CDR2 FQGTGA. The CDR3: CASSFGTGYGYTF. CDR3 sequence (DNA): TGTGCCAGCAGCTTCGGGACAGGATATGGCTACACCTTC.

The chain couples TRBV7-6 to TRBJ1-2, with D uncertain. The CDR3 covers 15 residues. Germline CDR1 is SGHVS and CDR2 is FNYEAQ. Trimming took off 2 bases at V and 7 bases at J, with 17 bases between the two ends. CDR3 coding DNA: TGTGCCAGCAGCTTAATCCCCGGGTGGGTCCTTGGCTACACCTTC. The encoded protein is CASSLIPGWVLGYTF.

The CDR3 spells CASSEDRGKNSPLHF. The CDR3 bases are TGTGCCAGCAGTGAAGACAGGGGAAAGAATTCACCCCTCCACTTT. The chain links TRBV2 to TRBJ1-6; 7 nucleotides agree with TRBD1. The CDR3 has 15 amino acids. Losses at the gene ends were 1 base for V and 7 bases for J; bases not matched to a gene: 4. The germline CDR1 and CDR2 sequences are SNHLY and FYNNEI.

This clone was found a few times. The V gene is TRBV19, the J gene TRBJ2-1, with D tentatively TRBD1 (6 bases). Germline CDR1 is LNHDA and CDR2 is SQIVND (reference sequence). V lost 5 bases and J 6 bases, leaving 11 bases between the germline ends. This CDR3 comprises 13 residues. The CDR3 region is CASSPTGGNEQFF. In nucleotides, the CDR3 is TGTGCCAGTAGTCCGACAGGCGGCAATGAGCAGTTCTTC.

In DNA form, the CDR3 reads TGTGCCAGCAGCTTAGATTTGCGGACTAGCGGGGGGGCGGAGGCGGATACGCAGTATTTT. Amino acids: CASSLDLRTSGGAEADTQYF. The chain recombines TRBV11-2 with TRBJ2-3, with TRBD2 matching over 15 bases. The CDR3 consists of 20 residues. CDR1 SGHAT and CDR2 FQNNGV come from the germline V gene. Germline trimming cut 0 bases from V and 6 bases from J; bases unmatched to any gene: 13.

This clone appeared a few times. The genes are TRBV7-2 and TRBJ2-3, with 8 bases lining up with TRBD1. The germline CDR1 and CDR2 sequences are SGHTA and FQGNSA. V lost 4 bases to trimming and J lost 3 bases; unmatched junction nucleotides: 9. This CDR3 region has 16 residues. CDR3 sequence (DNA): TGTGCCAGCAGCTACCGGACAGGGTCAGGGACAGATACGCAGTATTTT. Encoded protein: CASSYRTGSGTDTQYF.